Shown below are 17 T cell receptor beta chains from a single sample sequenced in a study of graft-versus-host responses after intestinal transplantation. These receptors' antigens are unknown. The method was immunoSEQ multiplex PCR; TCRdb's version includes in-frame clones alone and lacks a portion of them. Here the sample spans over 90,000 clones, roughly 91% being singletons. The sequences come from unstimulated CD8+ T cells sorted from spleen or lymph node cells, collected before intestinal transplant. These receptors were collected from a human donor who received an intestinal transplant.

The rearrangement links TRBV30 to TRBJ2-1, with TRBD1 identical over 10 bases. CDR3 length: 14 amino acids. CDR1 is GTSNPN and CDR2 is SVGIG in the germline V gene (reference sequence). Trimming removed 1 base from V and 8 bases from J; junction bases left unmatched: 5. CDR3 DNA sequence: TGTGCCTGGAGTGAGGGGACAGGGGCCCATGAGCAGTTCTTC. Translated, it gives CAWSEGTGAHEQFF.

The chain combines TRBV7-9 with TRBJ2-1; TRBD2 is a possible D gene (7 bases). The germline CDR1 and CDR2 sequences are SEHNR and FQNEAQ (reference sequence). The germline V and J ends were trimmed by 1 base and 3 bases, with 19 bases remaining between them. This CDR3 has 18 amino acids. The CDR3 nucleotides are TGTGCCAGCAGCTTAGTTTATATAAGCGGGGACATCTACAATGAGCAGTTCTTC. Translation: CASSLVYISGDIYNEQFF.

V is TRBV5-8 and J is TRBJ1-1; D may be TRBD1 (5 bases). V was shortened by 3 bases and J by 1 base, with 10 bases between the two germline ends. From germline, CDR1 is SGHTS and CDR2 YDEGEE. This CDR3 is built from 14 residues. The CDR3 sequence is CASSSPGRNTEAFF. In nucleotides, the CDR3 is TGTGCCAGCAGCTCCCCAGGGCGGAACACTGAAGCTTTCTTT. Full variable domain (missing parts from reference TRBV5-8 and TRBJ1-1): EAGVTQSPTHLIKTRGQQATLRCSPISGHTSVYWYQQALGLGLQFLLWYDEGEERNRGNFPPRFSGRQFPNYSSELNVNALELEDSALYLCASSSPGRNTEAFFGQGTRLTVV.

The V and J genes are TRBV7-9 and TRBJ2-7; 9 nucleotides align to TRBD1. Trimming took 5 bases from V and 3 from J; bases not matched to a gene: 5. The V gene's germline CDR1 is SEHNR and CDR2 FQNEAQ (reference sequence). This CDR3 spans 14 amino acids. The chain's CDR3 is CASSDGTGNYEQYF. The CDR3 DNA follows: TGTGCCAGCAGCGACGGGACAGGGAACTACGAGCAGTACTTC. Based on the CDR3 plus reference TRBV7-9 and TRBJ2-7, the full variable domain is DTGVSQNPRHKITKRGQNVTFRCDPISEHNRLYWYRQTLGQGPEFLTYFQNEAQLEKSRLLSDRFSAERPKGSFSTLEIQRTEQGDSAMYLCASSDGTGNYEQYFGPGTRLTVT.

The chain is built from TRBV7-9 and TRBJ2-7; TRBD2 might be the D (6 bases). Germline CDR1 is SEHNR and CDR2 is FQNEAQ (reference sequence). V dropped 4 bases and J dropped 1 base, with 11 bases sitting between them. CDR3 size: 14 residues. CDR3 residues: CASSSPGASYEQYF. The CDR3 DNA reads TGTGCCAGCAGCTCCCCGGGAGCATCCTACGAGCAGTACTTC.

The chain has TRBV5-1 and TRBJ2-5; 14 nucleotides match TRBD2. The CDR3 sequence is 20 residues long. Germline CDR1 reads SGHRS; CDR2 reads YFSETQ. V shed 0 bases and J 2 bases; nucleotides not matched to a gene: 12. CDR3 loop: CASSLAAGGGLAGAQETQYF. The CDR3 DNA follows: TGCGCCAGCAGCTTGGCTGCGGGTGGGGGACTAGCGGGAGCTCAAGAGACCCAGTACTTC.

This clone has only a few counts. The V gene is TRBV6-5, the J gene TRBJ1-2, with D possibly TRBD1 on 6 matching bases. V lost 2 bases to trimming and J lost 1 base, with 11 bases between them. CDR3 size: 15 residues. The germline gives CDR1 MNHEY, CDR2 SVGAGI. The CDR3 DNA reads TGTGCCAGCAGTTACGGGGCAGGGGATAACTATGGCTACACCTTC. Its translation: CASSYGAGDNYGYTF.

The chain is built from TRBV5-1 and TRBJ2-1; 14 bases fit TRBD2. CDR1 is SGHRS, CDR2 YFSETQ, per germline. The length of the CDR3 is 16 residues. V gave up 5 bases and J gave up 5 bases; unmatched junction bases: 6. The CDR3 nucleotides read TGCGCCAGCAGATCATCGGGACTAGCGGGGGACAATGAGCAGTTCTTC. Translating gives CASRSSGLAGDNEQFF. The whole variable domain, remainder taken from reference TRBV5-1 and TRBJ2-1, is KAGVTQTPRYLIKTRGQQVTLSCSPISGHRSVSWYQQTPGQGLQFLFEYFSETQRNKGNFPGRFSGRQFSNSRSEMNVSTLELGDSALYLCASRSSGLAGDNEQFFGPGTRLTVL.

The chain uses TRBV6-5 and TRBJ1-1; D not resolved. V was pared by 0 bases and J by 0 bases, with 8 bases between. Germline V gives CDR1 MNHEY, CDR2 SVGAGI. The CDR3 has 15 amino acids. The CDR3 sequence is CASSYSLAVNTEAFF. Written as DNA, the CDR3 is TGTGCCAGCAGTTACTCTCTGGCCGTGAACACTGAAGCTTTCTTT.

The V gene is TRBV28, the J gene TRBJ2-7; 11 bases match TRBD1. Germline CDR1 and CDR2: MDHEN and SYDVKM. The ends lost 2 bases at V and 3 bases at J; junction bases unmatched: 0. CDR3 length: 14 residues. The CDR3 DNA follows: TGTGCCAGCAGTTTAGGGACAGGGGGCTACGAGCAGTACTTC. Encoded protein: CASSLGTGGYEQYF.

The chain carries TRBV5-1 and TRBJ2-5; 7 positions agree with TRBD1. The germline V gene encodes CDR1 SGHRS and CDR2 YFSETQ. The V gene end was trimmed by 5 bases and the J gene end by 2 bases; junction bases not matched to a gene: 0. The CDR3 covers 12 residues. CDR3: CASRQGQETQYF. The CDR3, as DNA: TGCGCCAGCAGACAGGGGCAAGAGACCCAGTACTTC.

The CDR3 region has the DNA TGCGCCAGCAGCTATCAGGGGCAGGGCCAAGAGACCCAGTACTTC. As protein: CASSYQGQGQETQYF. The chain links TRBV5-1 to TRBJ2-5; D is possibly TRBD1 (6 bases). In germline, CDR1 is SGHRS, CDR2 YFSETQ. The CDR3 contains 15 residues. V lost 3 bases and J lost 1, with 13 bases in between.

This clone was detected once. The chain has TRBV5-1 and TRBJ1-5, with 8 bases matching TRBD1. This CDR3 region has 14 residues. The germline V gene encodes CDR1 SGHRS and CDR2 YFSETQ. Germline trimming cut 0 bases from V and 7 bases from J; bases unmatched to any gene: 3. The CDR3 loop reads CASSLGPGGQPQHF. CDR3 sequence (DNA): TGCGCCAGCAGCTTGGGGCCAGGGGGCCAGCCCCAGCATTTT.

The chain employs TRBV4-3 and TRBJ2-7; TRBD2 matches 9 bases. The germline gives CDR1 LGHNA, CDR2 YSLEER. This CDR3 has 15 amino acids. Trimming cost V 1 base and J 3 bases; bases outside gene matches: 4. The CDR3 sequence: CASSQGRAGGYEQYF. In DNA form, the CDR3 reads TGCGCCAGCAGCCAAGGACGAGCGGGGGGCTACGAGCAGTACTTC.

This chain connects TRBV27 to TRBJ2-5; D gene unclear. The DNA end favors TRBJ2-7, so the J call may be wrong. The CDR3 covers 13 residues. Per germline, CDR1 MNHEY and CDR2 SMNVEV (reference sequence). As DNA, the CDR3 is TGTGCCAGCAGTTTTAACCCCTCCTACGAGCAGTACTTC. Its translation is CASSFNPSYEQYF.

The chain uses TRBV29-1 and TRBJ1-1, with D possibly TRBD1 on 5 matching bases. Germline V lookup: CDR1 SQVTM, CDR2 ANQGSEA. There are 11 residues in the CDR3. The CDR3 bases are TGCGTGACAGACACTTACACTGAAGCTTTCTTT. Translation gives CVTDTYTEAFF. Drawing the rest from reference TRBV29-1 and TRBJ1-1, the complete variable domain is SAVISQKPSRDICQRGTSLTIQCQVDSQVTMMFWYRQQPGQSLTLIATANQGSEATYESGFVIDKFPISRPNLTFSTLTVSNMSPEDSSIYLCVTDTYTEAFFGQGTRLTVV.

The chain uses TRBV7-9 and TRBJ2-3; 11 bases agree with TRBD2. The CDR3 loop spans 14 amino acids. V shed 4 bases, J shed 3 bases, and the junction held 0 bases outside the gene matches. The V gene's germline CDR1 is SEHNR and CDR2 FQNEAQ (reference sequence). The CDR3: CASSSSGGTDTQYF. The CDR3 region has the DNA TGTGCCAGCAGCTCTAGCGGGGGGACAGATACGCAGTATTTT.